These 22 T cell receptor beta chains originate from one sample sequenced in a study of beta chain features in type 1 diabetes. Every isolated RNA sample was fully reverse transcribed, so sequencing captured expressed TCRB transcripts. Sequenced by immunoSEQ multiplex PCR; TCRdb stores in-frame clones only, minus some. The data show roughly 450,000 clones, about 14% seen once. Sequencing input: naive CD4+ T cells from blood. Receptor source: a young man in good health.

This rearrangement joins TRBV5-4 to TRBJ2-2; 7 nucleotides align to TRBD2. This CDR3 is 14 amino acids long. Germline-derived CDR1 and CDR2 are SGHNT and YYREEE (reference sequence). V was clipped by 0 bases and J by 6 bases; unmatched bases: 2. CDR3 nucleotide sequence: TGTGCCAGCAGCTTGGAGACTAGCTCCGGGGAGCTGTTTTTT. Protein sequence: CASSLETSSGELFF. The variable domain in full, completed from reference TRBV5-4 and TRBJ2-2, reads ETGVTQSPTHLIKTRGQQVTLRCSSQSGHNTVSWYQQALGQGPQFIFQYYREEENGRGNFPPRFSGLQFPNYSSELNVNALELDDSALYLCASSLETSSGELFFGEGSRLTVL.

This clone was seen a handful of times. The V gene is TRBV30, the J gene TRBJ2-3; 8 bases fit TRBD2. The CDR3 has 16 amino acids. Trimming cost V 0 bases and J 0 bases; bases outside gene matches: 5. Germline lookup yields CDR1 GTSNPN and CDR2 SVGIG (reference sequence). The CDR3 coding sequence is TGTGCCTGGAGTGTCCGGCTAGCGGGTAGCACAGATACGCAGTATTTT. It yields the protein CAWSVRLAGSTDTQYF.

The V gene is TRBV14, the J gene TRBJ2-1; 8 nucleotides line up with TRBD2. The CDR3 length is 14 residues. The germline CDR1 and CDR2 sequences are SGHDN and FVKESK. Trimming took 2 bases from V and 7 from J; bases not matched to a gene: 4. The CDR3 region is CASSQSGSLNEQFF. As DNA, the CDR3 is TGTGCCAGCAGCCAAAGCGGGAGTTTGAATGAGCAGTTCTTC. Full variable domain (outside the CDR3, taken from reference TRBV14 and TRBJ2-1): EAGVTQFPSHSVIEKGQTVTLRCDPISGHDNLYWYRRVMGKEIKFLLHFVKESKQDESGMPNNRFLAERTGGTYSTLKVQPAELEDSGVYFCASSQSGSLNEQFFGPGTRLTVL.

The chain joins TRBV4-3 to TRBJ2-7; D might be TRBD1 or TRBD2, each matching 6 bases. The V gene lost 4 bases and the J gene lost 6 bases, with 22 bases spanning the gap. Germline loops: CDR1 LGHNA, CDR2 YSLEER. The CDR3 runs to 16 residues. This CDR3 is CASSPGTWGAFGEQYF. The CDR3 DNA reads TGCGCCAGCAGCCCCGGTACGTGGGGGGCATTTGGCGAGCAGTACTTC.

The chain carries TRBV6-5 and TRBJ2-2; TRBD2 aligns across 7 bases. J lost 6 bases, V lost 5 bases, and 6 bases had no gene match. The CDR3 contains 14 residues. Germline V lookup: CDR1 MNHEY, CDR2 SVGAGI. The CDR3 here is CASSRGLVAGELFF. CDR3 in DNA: TGTGCCAGCAGTCGAGGACTAGTAGCCGGGGAGCTGTTTTTT.

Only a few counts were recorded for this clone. CDR3 amino acids: CASSLASEVNTGELFF. DNA of the CDR3: TGCGCCAGCAGCTTGGCCAGTGAAGTGAACACCGGGGAGCTGTTTTTT. The chain combines TRBV5-1 with TRBJ2-2; D gene uncertain. CDR1 and CDR2 from the germline V gene are SGHRS and YFSETQ. This CDR3 spans 16 amino acids. The V and J ends lost 0 bases and 1 base respectively, with 10 bases between them.

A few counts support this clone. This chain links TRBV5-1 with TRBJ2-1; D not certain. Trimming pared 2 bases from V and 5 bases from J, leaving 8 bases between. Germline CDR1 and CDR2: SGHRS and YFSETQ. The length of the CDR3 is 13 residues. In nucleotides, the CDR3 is TGCGCCAGCAGCTTACTGGGCGACAATGAGCAGTTCTTC. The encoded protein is CASSLLGDNEQFF.

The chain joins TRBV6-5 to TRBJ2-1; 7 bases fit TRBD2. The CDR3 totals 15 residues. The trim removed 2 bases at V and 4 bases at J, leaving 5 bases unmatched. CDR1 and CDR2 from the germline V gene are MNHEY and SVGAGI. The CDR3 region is CASSYGLAAYNEQFF. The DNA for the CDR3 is TGTGCCAGCAGTTACGGGCTAGCGGCTTACAATGAGCAGTTCTTC.

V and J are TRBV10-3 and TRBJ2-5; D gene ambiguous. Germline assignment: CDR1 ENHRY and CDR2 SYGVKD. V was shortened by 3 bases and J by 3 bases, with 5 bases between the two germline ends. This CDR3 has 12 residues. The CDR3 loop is CAISDRKETQYF. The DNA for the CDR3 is TGTGCCATCAGTGACAGAAAAGAGACCCAGTACTTC.

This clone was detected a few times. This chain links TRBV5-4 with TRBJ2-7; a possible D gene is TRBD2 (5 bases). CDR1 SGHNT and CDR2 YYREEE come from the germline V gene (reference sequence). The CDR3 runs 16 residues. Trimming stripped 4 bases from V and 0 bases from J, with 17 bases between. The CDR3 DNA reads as TGTGCCAGCAGCCGGTTTGGTGGAGGTAGCTCCTACGAGCAGTACGTC. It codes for CASSRFGGGSSYEQYV.

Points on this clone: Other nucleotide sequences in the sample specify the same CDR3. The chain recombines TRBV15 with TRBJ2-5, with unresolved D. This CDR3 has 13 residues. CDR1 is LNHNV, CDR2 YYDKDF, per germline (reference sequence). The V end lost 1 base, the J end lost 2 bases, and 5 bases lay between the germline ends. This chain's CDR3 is CATSRARQETQYF. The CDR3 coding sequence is TGTGCCACCAGCAGAGCTAGACAAGAGACCCAGTACTTC.

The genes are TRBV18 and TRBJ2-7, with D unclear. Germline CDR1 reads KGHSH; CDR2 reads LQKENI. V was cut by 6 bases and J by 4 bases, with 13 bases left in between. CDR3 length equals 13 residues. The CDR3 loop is CASSRSRSYEQYF. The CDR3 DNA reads TGTGCCAGCTCCCGTTCGAGATCATACGAGCAGTACTTC.

CDR3 bases: TGTGCCAGCAGTTATGTAGGCGGGGGGGCCGGTGAGCAGTTCTTC. This codes for CASSYVGGGAGEQFF. The gene calls are TRBV6-5 and TRBJ2-1; 9 bases are shared with TRBD2. CDR1 is MNHEY, CDR2 SVGAGI, per germline. The J segment lost 9 bases and the V segment lost 3 bases, leaving 9 bases of the junction unmatched. The CDR3 extends over 15 amino acids.

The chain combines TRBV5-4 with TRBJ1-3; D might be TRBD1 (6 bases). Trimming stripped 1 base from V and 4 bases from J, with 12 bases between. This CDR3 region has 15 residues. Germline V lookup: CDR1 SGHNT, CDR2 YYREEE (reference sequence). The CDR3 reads CASSLMGGAGNTIYF. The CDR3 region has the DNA TGTGCCAGCAGCTTGATGGGGGGCGCCGGAAACACCATATATTTT.

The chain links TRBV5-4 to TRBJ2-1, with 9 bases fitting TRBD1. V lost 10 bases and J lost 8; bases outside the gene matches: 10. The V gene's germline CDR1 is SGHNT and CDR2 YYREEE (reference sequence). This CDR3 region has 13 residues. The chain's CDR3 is CAGQGQGSDEQFF. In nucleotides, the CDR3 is TGTGCCGGACAAGGACAGGGGAGCGATGAGCAGTTCTTC.

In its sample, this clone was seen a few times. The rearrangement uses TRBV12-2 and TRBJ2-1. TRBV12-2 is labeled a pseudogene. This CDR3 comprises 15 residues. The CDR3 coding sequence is TGTGCAAGTCGCTTAGTAGCTGGGTTGGGCTATGAGCAGTTCTTC. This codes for CASRLVAGLGYEQFF.

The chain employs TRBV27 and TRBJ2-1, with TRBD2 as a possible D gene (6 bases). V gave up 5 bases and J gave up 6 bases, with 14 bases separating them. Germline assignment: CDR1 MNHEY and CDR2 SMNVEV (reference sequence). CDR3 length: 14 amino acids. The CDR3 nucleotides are TGTGCCAGCAGTGTCGACCGACTAGGCAATGAGCAGTTCTTC. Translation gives CASSVDRLGNEQFF.

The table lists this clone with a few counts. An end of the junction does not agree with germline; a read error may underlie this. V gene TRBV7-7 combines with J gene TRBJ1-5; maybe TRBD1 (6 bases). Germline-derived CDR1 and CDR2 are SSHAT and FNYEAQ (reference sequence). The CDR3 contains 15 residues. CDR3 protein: CASRLVGARDQPQHF. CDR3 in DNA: TGTGCTAGCAGGCTTGTGGGGGCCAGGGATCAGCCCCAGCATTTT.

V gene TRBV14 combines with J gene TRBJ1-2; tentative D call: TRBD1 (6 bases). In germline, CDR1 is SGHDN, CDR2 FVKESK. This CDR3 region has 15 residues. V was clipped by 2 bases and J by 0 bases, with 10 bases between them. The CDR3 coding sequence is TGTGCCAGCAGCCAAACTTGGACAGCTAACTATGGCTACACCTTC. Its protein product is CASSQTWTANYGYTF.

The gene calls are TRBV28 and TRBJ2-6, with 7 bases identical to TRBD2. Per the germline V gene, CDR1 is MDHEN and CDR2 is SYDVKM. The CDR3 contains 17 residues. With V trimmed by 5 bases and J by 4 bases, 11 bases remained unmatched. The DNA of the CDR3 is TGTGCCAGCAGTCCTCCGCGGGGGTCTGCCGGGGCCAACGTCCTGACTTTC. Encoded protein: CASSPPRGSAGANVLTF.

CDR3 protein: CASSLRQGQETQYF. The CDR3 DNA reads as TGTGCCAGCAGCTTACGGCAGGGCCAAGAGACCCAGTACTTC. This chain uses TRBV7-9 with TRBJ2-5; a possible D gene is TRBD1 (5 bases). Germline lookup yields CDR1 SEHNR and CDR2 FQNEAQ (reference sequence). The CDR3 is made up of 14 amino acids. V was trimmed by 2 bases and J by 1 base, leaving 8 bases between them.

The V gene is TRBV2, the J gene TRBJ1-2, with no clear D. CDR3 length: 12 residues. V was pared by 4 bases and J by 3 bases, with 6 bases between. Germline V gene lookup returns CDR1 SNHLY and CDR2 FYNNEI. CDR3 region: CASSVDYYGYTF. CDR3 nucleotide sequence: TGTGCCAGCAGTGTGGATTACTATGGCTACACCTTC.